Listed here are 21 T cell receptor beta chains from one sample, sequenced in a study of T-cell reconstitution after alpha-beta-depleted transplantation in children. Preparation of the TCRbeta library involved a method that used unique molecular identifiers. MiXCR, applied by TCRdb to the PCR reads, yields one record per CDR3 protein. The sample contains some 640,000 distinct CDR3 sequences, over 15% of which appear only once. The specimen was PBMCs from the stem cell graft donor, collected from the stem cell graft. These receptors were obtained from a human donor who donated a stem cell graft to a child with acute myeloid leukemia.

This clonotype was seen ten or more times. The chain is built from TRBV6-1 and TRBJ2-1; 11 bases line up with TRBD2. Unmatched junction bases numbered 5, after V lost 7 bases and J lost 0 bases. Germline V gives CDR1 MNHNS, CDR2 SASEGT. This CDR3 is built from 16 residues. The chain's CDR3 is CASTHSGGASYNEQFF. CDR3 bases: TGTGCCAGCACCCATAGCGGGGGGGCCTCCTACAATGAGCAGTTCTTC.

This clonotype occurred many times. The CDR3 region is CASSSRKVAGGGETQYF. As DNA, the CDR3 is TGTGCCAGCAGTTCGAGGAAAGTAGCGGGGGGTGGGGAGACCCAGTACTTC. The rearrangement uses TRBV12-3 or TRBV12-4 and TRBJ2-5, with TRBD2 matching 10 bases. Trimming removed 4 bases from V and 5 bases from J; junction bases left unmatched: 13. The CDR3 consists of 17 residues.

The table lists this clonotype with many counts. The rearrangement joins TRBV20-1 to TRBJ2-7, with TRBD2 matching over 9 bases. Trimming removed 4 bases from V and 7 bases from J; junction bases left unmatched: 11. The CDR3 runs to 14 residues. Germline loops: CDR1 DFQATT, CDR2 SNEGSKA (reference sequence). The CDR3 region is CSATAGGSRSEQYV. Written as DNA, the CDR3 is TGCAGTGCTACAGCGGGGGGCTCGCGTTCAGAGCAGTACGTC.

This clonotype was counted at least ten times. The chain employs TRBV20-1 and TRBJ1-5; D is possibly TRBD1 (6 bases). The CDR3 totals 14 residues. Per germline, CDR1 DFQATT and CDR2 SNEGSKA (reference sequence). The ends were cut back, 4 bases at V and 0 bases at J, with 10 bases in the middle. The CDR3 DNA sequence: TGCAGTGCTAAGGGGGGCTCTAGCAATCAGCCCCAGCATTTT. Translation: CSAKGGSSNQPQHF.

This clonotype has at least ten counts. V usage is TRBV20-1 and J usage is TRBJ1-2, with TRBD1 as a possible D gene (5 bases). The CDR3 covers 12 residues. Trimming took 6 bases from V and 4 from J, leaving 12 bases between them. Germline CDR1 and CDR2: DFQATT and SNEGSKA (reference sequence). CDR3 coding DNA: TGCAGTGCCACGCAGGGCACCTATGGCTACACCTTC. Encoded protein: CSATQGTYGYTF.

This clonotype showed up just a few times. V gene TRBV9 combines with J gene TRBJ1-1; 7 nucleotides match TRBD1. The germline gives CDR1 SGDLS, CDR2 YYNGEE. V trimming: 4 bases; J trimming: 0 bases; junction bases outside the gene matches: 9. CDR3 length: 16 residues. In nucleotides, the CDR3 is TGTGCCAGCAGCCACACAGGGGCCGCCATGAACACTGAAGCTTTCTTT. Translated: CASSHTGAAMNTEAFF.

This clonotype was seen many times. The chain employs TRBV4-3 and TRBJ1-1, with D possibly matching TRBD1 (5 bases). This CDR3 contains 14 residues. The V end was cut by 2 bases, the J end by 1 base, with 8 bases between. Germline V gives CDR1 LGHNA, CDR2 YSLEER. The CDR3 here is CASSQQQANTEAFF. Here the CDR3 DNA reads TGCGCCAGCAGCCAACAACAGGCGAACACTGAAGCTTTCTTT.

This clonotype was counted at least ten times. The V call is TRBV7-2, the J call TRBJ2-7; TRBD1 or TRBD2 may be the D gene (5 bases each). V lost 1 base, J lost 2 bases, and 12 bases lay in between. Germline loops: CDR1 SGHTA, CDR2 FQGNSA. The CDR3 consists of 15 residues. CDR3: CASSLGAEGTYEQYF. CDR3 coding DNA: TGTGCCAGCAGCTTAGGTGCTGAGGGGACCTACGAGCAGTACTTC. The variable domain in full, with the rest retrieved from reference TRBV7-2 and TRBJ2-7, is GAGVSQSPSNKVTEKGKDVELRCDPISGHTALYWYRQSLGQGLEFLIYFQGNSAPDKSGLPSDRFSAERTGGSVSTLTIQRTQQEDSAVYLCASSLGAEGTYEQYFGPGTRLTVT.

This chain joins TRBV28 and TRBJ2-3; D perhaps matches TRBD1 (5 bases). V was trimmed by 2 bases and J by 2 bases, leaving 11 bases between them. Looked up from germline, CDR1 is MDHEN and CDR2 is SYDVKM. The CDR3 has 15 residues. The CDR3 DNA reads as TGTGCCAGCAGTTTACAGGGTCCACTCACAGATACGCAGTATTTT. Protein product: CASSLQGPLTDTQYF.

This chain links TRBV12-3 or TRBV12-4 with TRBJ2-6, with D maybe TRBD1 (6 bases). Trimming took 6 bases from V and 3 from J, leaving 18 bases between them. CDR3 length equals 17 residues. The CDR3 nucleotides read TGTGCCAGCAGCCGACGCAGGGGAATCATTGGGGCCAACGTCCTGACTTTC. As protein: CASSRRRGIIGANVLTF.

The table lists this clonotype with many counts. The chain employs TRBV20-1 and TRBJ2-3; D is possibly TRBD2 (6 bases). The CDR3 runs to 16 residues. CDR1 and CDR2 from the germline V gene are DFQATT and SNEGSKA (reference sequence). V shed 1 base and J shed 0 bases, with 14 bases lying between them. The CDR3 sequence: CSARARGTLSTDTQYF. CDR3 DNA sequence: TGCAGTGCTAGAGCTCGGGGGACCCTAAGCACAGATACGCAGTATTTT.

This clonotype was recorded many times. The chain links TRBV7-2 to TRBJ2-1; TRBD1 aligns across 8 bases. Germline V gene lookup returns CDR1 SGHTA and CDR2 FQGNSA. The CDR3 spans 16 residues. V dropped 5 bases and J dropped 8; count of bases not matched to a gene: 14. CDR3 DNA: TGTGCCAGCAGCCTGATAGGCGGACAGGGTTTCGATGAGCAGTTCTTC. This translates into CASSLIGGQGFDEQFF.

The rearrangement links TRBV2 to TRBJ2-1; 9 bases fit TRBD1. The V and J ends lost 11 bases and 7 bases, in that order; junction bases with no gene match: 9. The CDR3 covers 13 residues. Per the germline V gene, CDR1 is SNHLY and CDR2 is FYNNEI. In DNA, the CDR3 is TGTGCCTTCTGTGGTGGACAGGGGAATGAGCAGTTCTTC. Translation: CAFCGGQGNEQFF.

This clonotype has a count of ten or more. The gene calls are TRBV5-1 and TRBJ2-3; D unclear. The CDR3 loop spans 16 amino acids. The V and J ends lost 6 bases and 0 bases respectively, with 17 bases between them. Germline-derived CDR1 and CDR2 are SGHRS and YFSETQ. CDR3 sequence: CASTQKRATSTDTQYF. In DNA, the CDR3 is TGCGCCAGCACGCAGAAAAGAGCGACTAGCACAGATACGCAGTATTTT.

This clonotype was recorded at least ten times. The chain recombines TRBV6-5 with TRBJ2-7, with 9 positions matching TRBD2. In germline, CDR1 is MNHEY, CDR2 SVGAGI. V lost 2 bases to trimming and J lost 1 base; unmatched junction nucleotides: 6. The length of the CDR3 is 16 residues. The CDR3 DNA follows: TGTGCCAGCAGTTACAATGCGGGGGGGACATCCTACGAGCAGTACGTC. This codes for CASSYNAGGTSYEQYV.

The chain joins TRBV11-1 to TRBJ2-5, with 9 positions matching TRBD1. V was pared by 2 bases and J by 2 bases, with 12 bases of the junction left unmatched. In germline, CDR1 is SGHAT, CDR2 FQDESV (reference sequence). The CDR3 has 18 residues. The DNA of the CDR3 is TGTGCCAGCAGCTTACTGGGTTTTAGGACAGGGGAGCAAGAGACCCAGTACTTC. As protein: CASSLLGFRTGEQETQYF. Together with reference TRBV11-1 and TRBJ2-5, the CDR3 gives the full variable domain: EAEVAQSPRYKITEKSQAVAFWCDPISGHATLYWYRQILGQGPELLVQFQDESVVDDSQLPKDRFSAERLKGVDSTLKIQPAELGDSAMYLCASSLLGFRTGEQETQYFGPGTRLLVL.

With respect to this clonotype: A much larger clone differs by one base, so this may be a read error. The chain is built from TRBV20-1 and TRBJ2-4; possible D gene TRBD1, 5 bases. V shed 5 bases and J shed 6 bases, with 17 bases lying between them. CDR3 size: 14 residues. The germline V gene has CDR1 DFQATT and CDR2 SNEGSKA (reference sequence). The CDR3 DNA sequence: TGCAGTGCTCCCAGGGCTAAAGGCAGAAACATTCAGTACTTC. Translation gives CSAPRAKGRNIQYF.

This clonotype was detected a few times. The chain employs TRBV7-7 and TRBJ2-1, with 11 positions matching TRBD2. There are 14 residues in the CDR3. Germline CDR1 SSHAT, CDR2 FNYEAQ (reference sequence). The V segment lost 5 bases and the J segment 12 bases; nucleotides outside the gene matches: 9. The CDR3 region is CASSTGLAGGLQFF. The CDR3 bases are TGTGCCAGCAGCACCGGGCTAGCGGGGGGATTGCAGTTCTTC.

In this sample, this clonotype turned up many times. V usage is TRBV20-1 and J usage is TRBJ1-5, with D perhaps TRBD1 (6 bases). Trimming stripped 7 bases from V and 3 bases from J, with 19 bases between. The CDR3 totals 15 residues. The V gene's germline CDR1 is DFQATT and CDR2 SNEGSKA (reference sequence). The CDR3 coding sequence is TGCAGTGTCGCAAAGGGGGGAAGAAACAATCAGCCCCAGCATTTT. It codes for CSVAKGGRNNQPQHF.

The chain combines TRBV5-5 with TRBJ2-5; the match to TRBD1 covers 9 bases. Germline CDR1 is SGHKS and CDR2 is YYEKEE (reference sequence). Trimming removed 7 bases from V and 5 bases from J; junction bases left unmatched: 9. The CDR3 loop spans 14 amino acids. The CDR3 nucleotides are TGTGCCAGCTTTAGAACAGGGGGCGCGGAGACCCAGTACTTC. As protein: CASFRTGGAETQYF.

This clonotype showed up many times. The rearrangement links TRBV7-2 to TRBJ2-1, with D possibly being TRBD2 (5 bases). CDR3 length: 16 residues. CDR1 SGHTA and CDR2 FQGNSA come from the germline V gene. The germline V and J ends were trimmed by 2 bases and 3 bases, with 14 bases remaining between them. The CDR3, as DNA: TGTGCCAGCAGCTTAACACGGGGTTCGGGCTACAATGAGCAGTTCTTC. Protein sequence: CASSLTRGSGYNEQFF.